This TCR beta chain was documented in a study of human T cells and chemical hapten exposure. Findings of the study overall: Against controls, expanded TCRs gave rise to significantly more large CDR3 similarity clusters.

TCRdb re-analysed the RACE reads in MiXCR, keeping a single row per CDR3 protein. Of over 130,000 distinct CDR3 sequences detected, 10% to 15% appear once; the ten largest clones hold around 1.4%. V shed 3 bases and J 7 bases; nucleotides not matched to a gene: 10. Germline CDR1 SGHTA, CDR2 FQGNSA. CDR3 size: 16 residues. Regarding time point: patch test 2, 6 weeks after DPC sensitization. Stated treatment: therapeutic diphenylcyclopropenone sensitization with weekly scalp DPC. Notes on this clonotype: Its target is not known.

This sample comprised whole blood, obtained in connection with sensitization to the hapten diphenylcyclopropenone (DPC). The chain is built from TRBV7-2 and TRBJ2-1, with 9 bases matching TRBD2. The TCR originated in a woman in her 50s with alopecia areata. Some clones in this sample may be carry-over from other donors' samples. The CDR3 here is CASSLGGSGRQNEQFF. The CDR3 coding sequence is TGTGCCAGCAGCTTGGGTGGTAGCGGGAGACAGAATGAGCAGTTCTTC.